These 14 T cell receptor beta chains originate from one sample sequenced in a study of blood T cells in healthy people across ages. Primed by a sample-barcoded 5' primer and a J-beta primer mix, a second PCR proceeded for about 6 to 11 cycles. One entry per CDR3 protein results from TCRdb running MiXCR on the 5' RACE reads. The sample yields about 800,000 distinct CDR3 sequences, 25% seen once. The data were also submitted as part of a second study, on T cells of mothers and their children.

The sequenced sample was blood. These receptor sequences come from a boy aged 10-17 years in good health.

The rearrangement links TRBV6-2 or TRBV6-3 to TRBJ2-5; maybe TRBD2 (5 bases). Germline V gene lookup returns CDR1 MNHEY and CDR2 SVGEGT. This CDR3 comprises 15 residues. The V and J ends lost 2 bases and 2 bases respectively, with 12 bases between them. The CDR3 protein is CASSYGRGWQETQYF. In DNA form, the CDR3 reads TGTGCCAGCAGTTACGGCCGGGGATGGCAAGAGACCCAGTACTTC.

The chain joins TRBV7-9 to TRBJ2-5, with 10 bases fitting TRBD1. Germline lookup yields CDR1 SEHNR and CDR2 FQNEAQ (reference sequence). The CDR3 covers 15 residues. The V and J ends lost 6 bases and 3 bases, in that order; junction bases with no gene match: 7. The CDR3, as DNA: TGTGCCAGCAGTTCTTCAGGACAGGGGGAAGAGACCCAGTACTTC. The encoded protein is CASSSSGQGEETQYF.

The V call is TRBV4-1, the J call TRBJ1-1; D uncertain. CDR3 size: 18 residues. Trimming took 4 bases from V and 4 from J, leaving 25 bases between them. Germline V gene lookup returns CDR1 MGHRA and CDR2 YSYEKL. The CDR3 region is CASSPLYGKGREGTEAFF. The CDR3 DNA reads as TGCGCCAGCAGCCCCCTGTATGGTAAGGGAAGGGAGGGCACTGAAGCTTTCTTT.

This clonotype was found a few times. The chain combines TRBV29-1 with TRBJ1-2, with TRBD1 identical over 7 bases. V was clipped by 0 bases and J by 3 bases; unmatched bases: 1. This CDR3 contains 13 residues. Germline V gene lookup returns CDR1 SQVTM and CDR2 ANQGSEA. CDR3 region: CSVEERGHYGYTF. In DNA, the CDR3 is TGCAGCGTTGAAGAGAGGGGGCACTATGGCTACACCTTC.

The chain employs TRBV29-1 and TRBJ2-3; 9 positions agree with TRBD2. The CDR3 is 13 amino acids. The germline CDR1 and CDR2 sequences are SQVTM and ANQGSEA. Trimming took 5 bases from V and 4 from J; bases not matched to a gene: 4. The CDR3 here is CSVLAGVPDTQYF. CDR3 nucleotide sequence: TGCAGCGTTTTAGCGGGAGTGCCAGATACGCAGTATTTT.

The table lists this clonotype with a few counts. The chain joins TRBV5-1 to TRBJ1-2; D not certain. From germline, CDR1 is SGHRS and CDR2 YFSETQ. The CDR3 loop spans 13 amino acids. V lost 0 bases, J lost 3 bases, and 6 bases lay in between. CDR3 sequence (DNA): TGCGCCAGCAGCTTGGGAGACGACTATGGCTACACCTTC. Its protein is CASSLGDDYGYTF.

This chain connects TRBV29-1 to TRBJ1-3, with a possible D match to TRBD1 (5 bases). Trimming cost V 3 bases and J 4 bases, with 10 bases left between them. This CDR3 contains 13 residues. CDR1 and CDR2 (germline): SQVTM, ANQGSEA. The DNA of the CDR3 is TGCAGCGTTGAGGGACTTACAGGAAACACCATATATTTT. This translates into CSVEGLTGNTIYF.

The chain has TRBV27 and TRBJ2-3; 10 bases are a match to TRBD2. The CDR3 is made up of 17 amino acids. V lost 1 base to trimming and J lost 6 bases; unmatched junction nucleotides: 10. Germline-derived CDR1 and CDR2 are MNHEY and SMNVEV (reference sequence). Written as DNA, the CDR3 is TGTGCCAGCAGTTTATGGTCCCTAGCGGGGGAAACGGATACGCAGTATTTT. It is translated as CASSLWSLAGETDTQYF.

This clonotype was observed a few times. The rearrangement links TRBV20-1 to TRBJ1-2; 9 positions agree with TRBD1. The germline V gene encodes CDR1 DFQATT and CDR2 SNEGSKA (reference sequence). V lost 8 bases and J lost 8; bases outside the gene matches: 9. This CDR3 region has 12 residues. The CDR3 reads CSRPQGAHGYTF. CDR3 coding DNA: TGCAGTCGCCCACAGGGGGCGCACGGCTACACCTTC.

This chain joins TRBV7-9 and TRBJ2-5; D may be TRBD2 (6 bases). The DNA end lines up better with TRBJ2-7; the J call may be wrong. The V gene's germline CDR1 is SEHNR and CDR2 FQNEAQ (reference sequence). There are 13 residues in the CDR3. This CDR3 is CASSSGGDHEQYF. The DNA of the CDR3 is TGTGCCAGCAGCTCGGGCGGGGACCACGAGCAGTACTTC.

This chain links TRBV9 with TRBJ2-2; 9 nucleotides line up with TRBD1. The germline V gene encodes CDR1 SGDLS and CDR2 YYNGEE. This CDR3 is 17 amino acids long. With V trimmed by 3 bases and J by 0 bases, 6 bases remained unmatched. CDR3 amino acids: CASSARGQGANTGELFF. The CDR3 region has the DNA TGTGCCAGCAGCGCGCGGGGACAGGGCGCGAACACCGGGGAGCTGTTTTTT.

A note on this clonotype: One junction end does not reproduce the germline sequence, and a read error may be involved. The chain employs TRBV7-7 and TRBJ2-1, with D tentatively TRBD2 (5 bases). The CDR3 loop spans 14 amino acids. Germline-derived CDR1 and CDR2 are SSHAT and FNYEAQ (reference sequence). This CDR3 reads CASSLAPASNEQFF. CDR3 nucleotide sequence: TGTGCTAGCAGCTTAGCGCCGGCTAGCAATGAGCAGTTCTTC.

The V call is TRBV27, the J call TRBJ2-7, with no clear D. This CDR3 is 14 amino acids long. Germline CDR1 MNHEY, CDR2 SMNVEV (reference sequence). V was trimmed by 2 bases and J by 5 bases, leaving 13 bases between them. The DNA for the CDR3 is TGTGCCAGCAGTTTAGTCTCCCGCGCCGACGAGCAGTACTTC. Residues: CASSLVSRADEQYF.

V usage is TRBV27 and J usage is TRBJ1-5; D gene ambiguous. CDR3 length: 13 amino acids. The germline V gene encodes CDR1 MNHEY and CDR2 SMNVEV (reference sequence). The V gene lost 4 bases and the J gene lost 2 bases, with 6 bases spanning the gap. CDR3 coding DNA: TGTGCCAGCAGTTCCCTCGGCAATCAGCCCCAGCATTTT. The encoded protein is CASSSLGNQPQHF.